One and the same sample provided the 32 T cell receptor beta chains below, sequenced in a study of cytomegalovirus exposure and HLA in healthy donors. Use of 60 Vbeta and 13 Jbeta primers characterized the PCR. Clones were sequenced by immunoSEQ multiplex PCR, and TCRdb holds only the in-frame ones, with some missing. The data show about 180,000 clones, over 70% seen once. The sequenced sample consisted of PBMCs. These receptor sequences come from a male donor in good health and CMV-seronegative.

The chain carries TRBV9 and TRBJ2-7; 7 positions agree with TRBD1. Trimming removed 0 bases from V and 0 bases from J; junction bases left unmatched: 3. CDR1 and CDR2 (germline): SGDLS, YYNGEE. This CDR3 is built from 15 residues. The CDR3 DNA follows: TGTGCCAGCAGCGTAGGGGACAGAAGCTCCTACGAGCAGTACTTC. Amino acid sequence: CASSVGDRSSYEQYF.

Note on this clone: The conserved closing phenylalanine or tryptophan is absent in this CDR3, likely reflecting a read error. The chain links TRBV6-5 to TRBJ1-2; the match to TRBD1 covers 7 bases. Germline V gene data show CDR1 as MNHEY and CDR2 as SVGAGI. Trimming removed 7 bases from V and 8 bases from J; junction bases left unmatched: 16. The CDR3 contains 15 residues. The CDR3 DNA reads TGTGCCAGCAAGTTAGGTGGAGAACAGGGGAACGGCTACACCTTA. As protein: CASKLGGEQGNGYTL.

In its sample, this clone was seen a few times. The rearrangement joins TRBV30 to TRBJ1-2; the match to TRBD1 covers 9 bases. The CDR3 extends over 16 amino acids. Germline V gene sequence: CDR1 GTSNPN, CDR2 SVGIG (reference sequence). The ends lost 3 bases at V and 4 bases at J; junction bases unmatched: 12. CDR3 loop: CAWRVTGTGPFYGYTF. In DNA, the CDR3 is TGTGCCTGGAGAGTTACCGGGACAGGGCCCTTCTATGGCTACACCTTC.

This clone was observed a single time. The chain has TRBV7-9 and TRBJ2-7, with 10 bases lining up with TRBD1. Germline CDR1 and CDR2: SEHNR and FQNEAQ (reference sequence). The CDR3 runs to 15 residues. V gave up 5 bases and J gave up 4 bases; unmatched junction bases: 8. CDR3 sequence reads: CASSIAGTGAYEQYF. The CDR3 nucleotides read TGTGCCAGCAGCATCGCCGGGACAGGGGCTTACGAGCAGTACTTC.

This clone was seen only a few times. The chain has TRBV28 and TRBJ2-1; 10 bases map to TRBD2. V dropped 4 bases and J dropped 3; count of bases not matched to a gene: 6. The CDR3 has 16 amino acids. CDR1 MDHEN and CDR2 SYDVKM come from the germline V gene. CDR3 sequence reads: CASSSLAGDVYNEQFF. In DNA, the CDR3 is TGTGCCAGCAGTTCCCTAGCGGGAGATGTCTACAATGAGCAGTTCTTC.

V gene TRBV7-3 combines with J gene TRBJ2-7, with 7 bases that match TRBD2. Unmatched junction bases numbered 7, after V lost 3 bases and J lost 2 bases. Per germline, CDR1 SGHTA and CDR2 FQGTGA. This CDR3 is 15 amino acids long. The CDR3 region is CASSFGLGGTYEQYF. As DNA, the CDR3 is TGTGCCAGCAGCTTTGGTCTCGGGGGGACCTACGAGCAGTACTTC.

CDR3 in amino acids: CASTNTRTGLGGYTF. In nucleotides, the CDR3 is TGTGCCAGCACCAACACCCGGACAGGGCTTGGTGGCTACACCTTC. The rearrangement joins TRBV6-5 to TRBJ1-2; 8 positions match TRBD1. Germline-derived CDR1 and CDR2 are MNHEY and SVGAGI. With V trimmed by 7 bases and J by 7 bases, 14 bases remained unmatched. The CDR3 runs 15 residues.

The gene calls are TRBV11-2 and TRBJ2-2; the match to TRBD2 covers 10 bases. CDR1 and CDR2 (germline): SGHAT, FQNNGV. The CDR3 has 15 amino acids. The J segment lost 8 bases and the V segment lost 5 bases, leaving 8 bases of the junction unmatched. The CDR3 protein is CASSPSGRASGELFF. In nucleotides, the CDR3 is TGTGCCAGCAGCCCGAGCGGGAGGGCAAGTGGGGAGCTGTTTTTT.

CDR3 loop: CASSFGRDNQPQHF. CDR3 coding DNA: TGTGCCAGCAGTTTCGGCCGGGATAATCAGCCCCAGCATTTT. V usage is TRBV28 and J usage is TRBJ1-5, with D uncertain. V lost 3 bases to trimming and J lost 4 bases, with 10 bases between them. Germline assignment: CDR1 MDHEN and CDR2 SYDVKM. This CDR3 is built from 14 residues.

The chain carries TRBV11-3 and TRBJ2-1; 8 bases are shared with TRBD1. V shed 5 bases and J 6 bases; nucleotides not matched to a gene: 9. Per germline, CDR1 SGHNT and CDR2 YENEEA. This CDR3 has 15 amino acids. This chain's CDR3 is CASSPRTGIGNEQFF. CDR3 nucleotides: TGTGCCAGCAGCCCCAGGACAGGGATCGGCAATGAGCAGTTCTTC.

This chain uses TRBV6-6 with TRBJ1-1; 7 nucleotides align to TRBD1. Germline V gene data show CDR1 as MNHNY and CDR2 as SVGAGI (reference sequence). CDR3 size: 14 residues. Trimming took 6 bases from V and 1 from J; bases not matched to a gene: 5. The CDR3 spells CASRRQGSNTEAFF. CDR3 nucleotide sequence: TGTGCCAGCAGACGACAGGGATCGAACACTGAAGCTTTCTTT.

V gene TRBV29-1 combines with J gene TRBJ2-7; tentative D call: TRBD2 (5 bases). The CDR3 is 12 amino acids. The germline V gene encodes CDR1 SQVTM and CDR2 ANQGSEA. Trimming left V 5 bases short and J 3 bases short, with 11 bases between. The DNA of the CDR3 is TGCAGCGTTAAGGGCCGGGGCTACGAGCAGTACTTC. It encodes CSVKGRGYEQYF.

The chain employs TRBV28 and TRBJ1-5, with 7 bases lining up with TRBD1. The CDR3 has 13 amino acids. The V gene end was trimmed by 8 bases and the J gene end by 10 bases; junction bases not matched to a gene: 11. Per the germline V gene, CDR1 is MDHEN and CDR2 is SYDVKM. The CDR3, as DNA: TGTGCCAGCGCTGGACAGGCATACGAACCCCAGCATTTT. Amino acids: CASAGQAYEPQHF. The variable domain in full, with the rest retrieved from reference TRBV28 and TRBJ1-5, is DVKVTQSSRYLVKRTGEKVFLECVQDMDHENMFWYRQDPGLGLRLIYFSYDVKMKEKGDIPEGYSVSREKKERFSLILESASTNQTSMYLCASAGQAYEPQHFGDGTRLSIL.

This clone was picked up a small number of times. This chain uses TRBV28 with TRBJ1-5; D unclear. V lost 3 bases and J lost 0, with 6 bases in between. Germline V CDR1 and CDR2: MDHEN, SYDVKM. The CDR3 is 14 residues long. The CDR3 coding sequence is TGTGCCAGCAGTTTTCAGATTAGCAATCAGCCCCAGCATTTT. It encodes CASSFQISNQPQHF.

This rearrangement joins TRBV30 to TRBJ2-7; D is ambiguous. Germline CDR1 and CDR2: GTSNPN and SVGIG (reference sequence). Trimming took 3 bases from V and 5 from J, leaving 14 bases between them. The length of the CDR3 is 13 residues. This CDR3 reads CAWRTQSVDEQYF. The DNA for the CDR3 is TGTGCCTGGAGGACTCAGTCGGTCGACGAGCAGTACTTC.

CDR3: CATSRERGREPQHF. CDR3 bases: TGTGCCACCAGCAGAGAAAGGGGCAGGGAGCCCCAGCATTTT. The V call is TRBV15, the J call TRBJ1-5, with D perhaps TRBD1 (5 bases). CDR3 length equals 14 residues. Germline CDR1 is LNHNV and CDR2 is YYDKDF (reference sequence). Trimming left V 0 bases short and J 8 bases short, with 11 bases between.

Only a few counts were recorded for this clone. The chain carries TRBV28 and TRBJ1-2, with TRBD1 matching over 7 bases. From germline, CDR1 is MDHEN and CDR2 SYDVKM. V lost 6 bases to trimming and J lost 8 bases; unmatched junction nucleotides: 9. This CDR3 contains 13 residues. This CDR3 is CASSPDRDGGYTF. The CDR3 DNA reads TGTGCCAGCAGCCCAGACAGGGACGGCGGCTACACCTTC.

This chain connects TRBV30 to TRBJ2-1; 9 nucleotides align to TRBD2. The CDR3 runs 15 residues. Trimming at V came to 0 bases and at J to 4 bases, leaving 4 bases not matched to a gene. In germline, CDR1 is GTSNPN, CDR2 SVGIG (reference sequence). DNA for the CDR3: TGTGCCTGGAGTGTCCTAGCGGGGAGTTACAATGAGCAGTTCTTC. Its protein is CAWSVLAGSYNEQFF.

This clone was observed a single time. The chain uses TRBV7-9 and TRBJ2-7; D might be TRBD1 (5 bases). The length of the CDR3 is 15 residues. Germline loops: CDR1 SEHNR, CDR2 FQNEAQ (reference sequence). V dropped 0 bases and J dropped 0 bases, with 9 bases sitting between them. The CDR3 DNA follows: TGTGCCAGCAGCTTAGCGGGGCGGAACTCCTACGAGCAGTACTTC. It encodes CASSLAGRNSYEQYF.

V usage is TRBV9 and J usage is TRBJ2-2, with no clear D. The CDR3 length is 14 residues. Between the trimmed V and J ends, which lost 0 bases and 1 base, there was a span of 4 bases. The V gene's germline CDR1 is SGDLS and CDR2 YYNGEE. CDR3 amino acids: CASSVAENTGELFF. DNA for the CDR3: TGTGCCAGCAGCGTAGCAGAGAACACCGGGGAGCTGTTTTTT.

The chain combines TRBV7-3 with TRBJ2-2; possible D gene TRBD2, 6 bases. Per the germline V gene, CDR1 is SGHTA and CDR2 is FQGTGA. The CDR3 runs 17 residues. V was trimmed by 2 bases and J by 0 bases, leaving 13 bases between them. The CDR3 sequence: CASSLGGGLANTGELFF. The CDR3 coding sequence is TGTGCCAGCAGCTTAGGGGGAGGCCTCGCGAACACCGGGGAGCTGTTTTTT.

The chain uses TRBV27 and TRBJ2-7, with 8 bases identical to TRBD2. The CDR3 covers 14 residues. Germline lookup yields CDR1 MNHEY and CDR2 SMNVEV (reference sequence). V trimming: 9 bases; J trimming: 2 bases; junction bases outside the gene matches: 9. CDR3: CASRREGRPYEQYF. CDR3 in DNA: TGTGCCAGTCGCCGGGAGGGTAGACCCTACGAGCAGTACTTC.

This chain uses TRBV11-2 with TRBJ2-1, with TRBD1 matching over 9 bases. Germline-derived CDR1 and CDR2 are SGHAT and FQNNGV. There are 16 residues in the CDR3. Trimming at V came to 4 bases and at J to 5 bases, leaving 9 bases not matched to a gene. The CDR3 nucleotides read TGTGCCAGCAGCTCTTACAGGGGGCCTCTAAACAATGAGCAGTTCTTC. This gives the protein CASSSYRGPLNNEQFF.

The J gene is TRBJ2-6, the V gene TRBV5-1; 7 nucleotides line up with TRBD1. Germline V gene lookup returns CDR1 SGHRS and CDR2 YFSETQ. There are 17 residues in the CDR3. V lost 3 bases to trimming and J lost 3 bases; unmatched junction nucleotides: 9. The CDR3 sequence is CASSYGQASGGANVLTF. Written as DNA, the CDR3 is TGCGCCAGCAGCTACGGACAGGCCTCTGGTGGGGCCAACGTCCTGACTTTC.

The genes are TRBV7-9 and TRBJ2-1, with a weak D call TRBD2 (5 bases). Trimming took 5 bases from V and 7 from J, leaving 12 bases between them. The CDR3 length is 13 residues. CDR1 is SEHNR, CDR2 FQNEAQ, per germline (reference sequence). CDR3 nucleotide sequence: TGTGCCAGCAGCGGAGGACTTCTAAATGAGCAGTTCTTC. Its translation is CASSGGLLNEQFF.

This clone was seen more than once but under ten times. The V call is TRBV4-1, the J call TRBJ1-1; possible D gene TRBD1, 5 bases. The CDR3 is made up of 14 amino acids. The ends were cut back, 6 bases at V and 0 bases at J, with 11 bases in the middle. The germline CDR1 and CDR2 sequences are MGHRA and YSYEKL. Here the CDR3 reads CASRTDSMNTEAFF. The CDR3 DNA reads TGCGCCAGCAGGACCGACAGTATGAACACTGAAGCTTTCTTT.

The chain carries TRBV27 and TRBJ2-7; 9 bases match TRBD2. Germline V CDR1 and CDR2: MNHEY, SMNVEV (reference sequence). V lost 11 bases and J lost 6; bases outside the gene matches: 17. This CDR3 is built from 15 residues. The CDR3 DNA reads TGTGCCTCCGATCAGGGGAGCGGGAGGTTTGTCGAGCAGTACTTC. This codes for CASDQGSGRFVEQYF.

Concerning this clone: The same CDR3 can be traced to other DNA sequences in this sample. The chain carries TRBV9 and TRBJ2-1; 8 positions agree with TRBD2. CDR1 is SGDLS, CDR2 YYNGEE, per germline. The V gene end was trimmed by 0 bases and the J gene end by 4 bases; junction bases not matched to a gene: 3. The CDR3 spans 15 residues. CDR3 nucleotide sequence: TGTGCCAGCAGCGTAGACGGGGGGGCGTACAATGAGCAGTTCTTC. Its protein product is CASSVDGGAYNEQFF.

This clone appeared a few times. The chain links TRBV10-3 to TRBJ2-7, with D unresolved. The CDR3 spans 12 residues. V shed 2 bases and J shed 4 bases, with 6 bases lying between them. Germline V CDR1 and CDR2: ENHRY, SYGVKD. The CDR3 nucleotides read TGTGCCATCAGTGAGGAGGATTACGAGCAGTACTTC. Translated, it gives CAISEEDYEQYF.

The sample holds a few counts of this clone. V usage is TRBV30 and J usage is TRBJ1-5; D is unresolved. V shed 1 base and J shed 7 bases, with 14 bases lying between them. Germline V CDR1 and CDR2: GTSNPN, SVGIG (reference sequence). The CDR3 is 14 amino acids. In DNA, the CDR3 is TGTGCCTGGAGTGAAGCAATCTTTAGCCAGCCCCAGCATTTT. Translating gives CAWSEAIFSQPQHF.

The CDR3 DNA is TGTGCCTGGAGCCCTACAGGGAACGAGCAGTACTTC. Amino acid sequence: CAWSPTGNEQYF. The chain couples TRBV30 to TRBJ2-7, with D maybe TRBD1 (6 bases). This CDR3 has 12 residues. The germline CDR1 and CDR2 sequences are GTSNPN and SVGIG (reference sequence). The V gene lost 3 bases and the J gene lost 5 bases, with 11 bases spanning the gap.

The rearrangement uses TRBV19 and TRBJ2-1; 8 positions agree with TRBD2. Germline CDR1 is LNHDA and CDR2 is SQIVND (reference sequence). V was pared by 5 bases and J by 9 bases, with 9 bases of the junction left unmatched. The length of the CDR3 is 14 residues. Here the CDR3 reads CASSPPGLGAEQFF. In nucleotides, the CDR3 is TGTGCCAGTAGTCCCCCGGGACTAGGTGCTGAGCAGTTCTTC.